This T cell receptor (beta chain) originates from a study of shared clonotypes between healthy human individuals. Some clones are missing from TCRdb's copy, which holds only in-frame ones; the method was immunoSEQ multiplex PCR. This table holds roughly 2 million clones, about 94% found once. Regarding this clone: In the same sample, other DNA sequences code for this CDR3.

Every donor was a Caucasian adult from Nashville, Tennessee. The study separated CD4+ cells into CD45RA+ naive and CD45RA-negative memory subsets. This TCR was recovered from a man between 18 and 29 years old in good health. What was sequenced was naive CD4+ T cells sorted from blood. Indicated subset: CD45RA+ positively selected.

The CDR3 DNA is TGTGCCAGCAGCGTAGGCGGGAACCAAGAGACCCAGTACTTC. Its translation is CASSVGGNQETQYF. The V gene is TRBV9, the J gene TRBJ2-5; D possibly corresponds to TRBD2 (6 bases). CDR1 is SGDLS and CDR2 is YYNGEE in the germline V gene. V lost 0 bases and J 0 bases, leaving 6 bases between the germline ends. The CDR3 consists of 14 residues.